This T cell receptor beta chain was identified during a study of blood T cell repertoires in COVID-19. About the study: Italy, Spain and the United States were the sources of the convalescent and acute COVID-19 samples. Sources were T cells, B-cell-depleted T cells, or PBMCs; the material itself was cDNA or gDNA.

V lost 8 bases to trimming and J lost 7 bases, with 6 bases between them. CDR1 and CDR2 (germline): SNHLY, FYNNEI. The CDR3 contains 11 residues. Generated by immunoSEQ multiplex PCR, the TCRdb table keeps only in-frame clones and is missing some. The table lists roughly 180,000 clones, more than 75% of them singletons. This sequence originates from a woman aged 50 to 65 with COVID-19, enrolled during active disease. This chain links TRBV2 with TRBJ1-6; D ambiguous. Sequencing was performed on peripheral blood. The CDR3 DNA is TGTGCCAGCCAGGTCAATTCACCCCTCCACTTT. It yields the protein CASQVNSPLHF.